Below, 22 T cell receptor beta chains from the same sample are listed, as sequenced in a study of cytomegalovirus exposure and HLA in healthy donors (dated 2017 in TCRdb). To prepare the library, the immunoSEQ multiplex PCR assay was applied. For the multiplex PCR, a mixture combining 60 forward primers for TCR Vbeta segments and 13 reverse primers for TCR Jbeta segments was used. Sourced from immuneACCESS, this table was stored by TCRdb with only in-frame sequences that have V and J called. A share of the clones is absent; for the studies checked, an unresolved V gene accounts for under half, and the remainder has no known explanation. The sample yields roughly 120,000 clones; around 81% were counted once. Of the sample, 3% to 5% is held by the ten largest clones. Sequencing was performed on PBMCs. The origin of the receptors is a woman aged 25-40 years in good health and CMV-seronegative.

V is TRBV18 and J is TRBJ2-3, with D perhaps TRBD2 (5 bases). Germline-derived CDR1 and CDR2 are KGHSH and LQKENI. V lost 2 bases to trimming and J lost 2 bases, with 11 bases between them. CDR3 length equals 15 residues. CDR3 residues: CASSPYGAATDTQYF. CDR3 nucleotide sequence: TGTGCCAGCTCACCATATGGAGCGGCCACAGATACGCAGTATTTT. Variable domain in full (rest from reference TRBV18 and TRBJ2-3): NAGVMQNPRHLVRRRGQEARLRCSPMKGHSHVYWYRQLPEEGLKFMVYLQKENIIDESGMPKERFSAEFPKEGPSILRIQQVVRGDSAAYFCASSPYGAATDTQYFGPGTRLTVL.

The CDR3 nucleotides read TGTGCCAGCAGCTTGGAGCCCACAGATACGCAGTATTTT. It encodes CASSLEPTDTQYF. The chain is built from TRBV5-4 and TRBJ2-3; the D is unclear. CDR1 and CDR2 (germline): SGHNT, YYREEE (reference sequence). Trimming took off 0 bases at V and 2 bases at J, with 4 bases between the two ends. The CDR3 consists of 13 residues.

V and J are TRBV28 and TRBJ2-7, with 15 bases matching TRBD2. The CDR3 is 16 amino acids. Germline lookup yields CDR1 MDHEN and CDR2 SYDVKM. With 4 bases clipped from V and 3 bases from J, the junction kept 4 bases outside the gene matches. The CDR3, as DNA: TGTGCCAGCAGTTCAGGGGGACTAGCGGGAGGCTACGAGCAGTACTTC. Protein: CASSSGGLAGGYEQYF.

As to this clone: At one end the junction does not follow the germline gene, possibly because of a read error. This specimen includes other DNA sequences encoding the same CDR3. This chain joins TRBV5-1 and TRBJ2-3; 15 nucleotides line up with TRBD2. Germline CDR1 and CDR2: SGHRS and YFSETQ. The CDR3 covers 19 residues. CDR3: CASSSGLAGGVESTDTQYF. The DNA of the CDR3 is TGCGCCAGTAGCTCCGGACTAGCGGGGGGGGTCGAGAGCACAGATACGCAGTATTTT. Full variable domain (outside the CDR3, taken from reference TRBV5-1 and TRBJ2-3): KAGVTQTPRYLIKTRGQQVTLSCSPISGHRSVSWYQQTPGQGLQFLFEYFSETQRNKGNFPGRFSGRQFSNSRSEMNVSTLELGDSALYLCASSSGLAGGVESTDTQYFGPGTRLTVL.

This sequence joins TRBV27 and TRBJ1-6; the match to TRBD1 covers 7 bases. The CDR3 is made up of 13 amino acids. CDR1 is MNHEY, CDR2 SMNVEV, per germline (reference sequence). Trimming removed 5 bases from V and 10 bases from J; junction bases left unmatched: 5. The CDR3 protein is CASSDRVQSPLHF. CDR3 sequence (DNA): TGTGCCAGCAGTGACAGGGTCCAGTCACCCCTCCACTTT.

The chain combines TRBV9 with TRBJ2-1; 10 nucleotides match TRBD2. V trimming: 3 bases; J trimming: 4 bases; junction bases outside the gene matches: 19. Per germline, CDR1 SGDLS and CDR2 YYNGEE. CDR3 length: 20 amino acids. CDR3 sequence reads: CASSGGTSSGGSNPYNEQFF. The DNA of the CDR3 is TGTGCCAGCAGCGGGGGGACCTCTAGCGGGGGATCTAACCCTTACAATGAGCAGTTCTTC.

The chain couples TRBV28 to TRBJ1-4; TRBD1 agrees at 7 bases. Trimming cost V 5 bases and J 8 bases; bases outside gene matches: 5. This CDR3 is built from 13 residues. CDR1 and CDR2 from the germline V gene are MDHEN and SYDVKM. The CDR3 coding sequence is TGTGCCAGCAGTGCGACAGGGCGAGAAAAACTGTTTTTT. Encoded protein: CASSATGREKLFF.

The CDR3 spells CASRGTSNLGDTQYF. The CDR3 nucleotides are TGTGCCAGCAGGGGGACTAGCAATTTGGGGGATACGCAGTATTTT. The chain links TRBV28 to TRBJ2-3, with 9 bases fitting TRBD2. CDR3 size: 15 residues. CDR1 and CDR2 (germline): MDHEN, SYDVKM. V shed 6 bases and J 6 bases; nucleotides not matched to a gene: 10.

J is TRBJ2-5 and V is TRBV18, with D possibly matching TRBD1 (6 bases). Trimming removed 0 bases from V and 3 bases from J, with 17 bases in between. Germline V gives CDR1 KGHSH, CDR2 LQKENI. This CDR3 has 17 amino acids. This CDR3 reads CASSPPNRAGSEETQYF. In nucleotides, the CDR3 is TGTGCCAGCTCACCACCTAACAGGGCTGGGTCGGAAGAGACCCAGTACTTC.

V and J are TRBV5-1 and TRBJ2-2; 12 nucleotides align to TRBD2. This CDR3 spans 18 amino acids. CDR1 and CDR2 from the germline V gene are SGHRS and YFSETQ. Trimming cost V 4 bases and J 2 bases; bases outside gene matches: 9. CDR3 protein: CASSPGLAGRPNTGELFF. CDR3 DNA sequence: TGCGCCAGCAGCCCCGGACTAGCGGGACGGCCTAACACCGGGGAGCTGTTTTTT.

The chain is built from TRBV2 and TRBJ1-2; 7 bases align to TRBD1. Trimming at V came to 6 bases and at J to 4 bases, leaving 11 bases not matched to a gene. CDR3 length equals 15 residues. Germline-derived CDR1 and CDR2 are SNHLY and FYNNEI. Here the CDR3 reads CASRRDRGGLYGYTF. CDR3 nucleotides: TGTGCCAGCAGGAGGGACAGAGGGGGTCTCTATGGCTACACCTTC.

This rearrangement joins TRBV5-4 to TRBJ2-7, with 12 bases identical to TRBD1. The V segment lost 1 base and the J segment 0 bases; nucleotides outside the gene matches: 8. This CDR3 spans 18 amino acids. Germline V lookup: CDR1 SGHNT, CDR2 YYREEE (reference sequence). CDR3 in DNA: TGTGCCAGCAGCTTGTACGGGACAGGGGGCCCGAGCTCCTACGAGCAGTACTTC. Translation gives CASSLYGTGGPSSYEQYF. Looking up the rest from reference TRBV5-4 and TRBJ2-7 gives the full variable domain: ETGVTQSPTHLIKTRGQQVTLRCSSQSGHNTVSWYQQALGQGPQFIFQYYREEENGRGNFPPRFSGLQFPNYSSELNVNALELDDSALYLCASSLYGTGGPSSYEQYFGPGTRLTVT.

This chain links TRBV13 with TRBJ2-5; TRBD2 matches 13 bases. The V and J ends lost 0 bases and 7 bases, in that order; junction bases with no gene match: 8. This CDR3 comprises 17 residues. Germline lookup yields CDR1 PRHDT and CDR2 FYEKMQ (reference sequence). CDR3 region: CASSLGQLAGGPGTQYF. In DNA, the CDR3 is TGTGCCAGCAGCTTAGGTCAACTAGCGGGAGGGCCGGGGACCCAGTACTTC.

The chain has TRBV19 and TRBJ1-5; D possibly corresponds to TRBD1 (5 bases). V was cut by 1 base and J by 5 bases, with 12 bases left in between. There are 15 residues in the CDR3. Germline CDR1 LNHDA, CDR2 SQIVND (reference sequence). CDR3 region: CASSIGQGNYQPQHF. In DNA form, the CDR3 reads TGTGCCAGTAGTATAGGGCAGGGCAACTATCAGCCCCAGCATTTT.

The chain uses TRBV7-9 and TRBJ2-3; TRBD1 aligns across 7 bases. With V trimmed by 3 bases and J by 2 bases, 8 bases remained unmatched. The CDR3 sequence is 16 residues long. In germline, CDR1 is SEHNR, CDR2 FQNEAQ (reference sequence). The CDR3 bases are TGTGCCAGCAGCTTCCTCCGGGACAGCGACACAGATACGCAGTATTTT. Its translation is CASSFLRDSDTDTQYF.

The chain is built from TRBV28 and TRBJ1-1, with D tentatively TRBD1 (6 bases). Germline V gene sequence: CDR1 MDHEN, CDR2 SYDVKM. CDR3 length: 15 amino acids. Trimming left V 1 base short and J 3 bases short, with 12 bases between. The chain's CDR3 is CASSLLGNRDTEAFF. CDR3 in DNA: TGTGCCAGCAGTTTATTGGGTAACAGGGACACTGAAGCTTTCTTT.

The chain is built from TRBV14 and TRBJ2-1; 7 nucleotides match TRBD2. The CDR3 loop spans 15 amino acids. Trimming removed 1 base from V and 12 bases from J; junction bases left unmatched: 12. The germline V gene encodes CDR1 SGHDN and CDR2 FVKESK. In DNA, the CDR3 is TGTGCCAGCAGCCAAGGACGGCTAGCGGAGAGGTGGCAGTTCTTC. Its protein product is CASSQGRLAERWQFF.

This clone was observed once. The rearrangement joins TRBV30 to TRBJ1-5; 10 bases align to TRBD1. This CDR3 is 18 amino acids long. The germline V gene encodes CDR1 GTSNPN and CDR2 SVGIG (reference sequence). The ends lost 3 bases at V and 0 bases at J; junction bases unmatched: 11. CDR3 region: CAWRGWDRGEYSNQPQHF. CDR3 nucleotides: TGTGCCTGGAGGGGGTGGGACAGGGGAGAGTATAGCAATCAGCCCCAGCATTTT. The full variable domain, with the rest looked up from reference TRBV30 and TRBJ1-5, is SQTIHQWPATLVQPVGSPLSLECTVEGTSNPNLYWYRQAAGRGLQLLFYSVGIGQISSEVPQNLSASRPQDRQFILSSKKLLLSDSGFYLCAWRGWDRGEYSNQPQHFGDGTRLSIL.

Here the CDR3 DNA reads TGTGCCAGCAGTTTGAGGAGGGCGTCAACTAATGAAAAACTGTTTTTT. It translates to CASSLRRASTNEKLFF. V gene TRBV28 combines with J gene TRBJ1-4; D remains unclear. The V gene lost 3 bases and the J gene lost 0 bases, with 11 bases spanning the gap. CDR3 size: 16 residues. Germline V gene sequence: CDR1 MDHEN, CDR2 SYDVKM. The whole variable domain, remainder taken from reference TRBV28 and TRBJ1-4, is DVKVTQSSRYLVKRTGEKVFLECVQDMDHENMFWYRQDPGLGLRLIYFSYDVKMKEKGDIPEGYSVSREKKERFSLILESASTNQTSMYLCASSLRRASTNEKLFFGSGTQLSVL.

This rearrangement joins TRBV7-6 to TRBJ2-2; 13 bases match TRBD2. Germline CDR1 and CDR2: SGHVS and FNYEAQ. The V segment lost 5 bases and the J segment 5 bases; nucleotides outside the gene matches: 8. The CDR3 consists of 17 residues. CDR3 protein: CASSAILAGGPTGELFF. The CDR3 DNA follows: TGTGCCAGCAGCGCCATACTAGCGGGAGGGCCTACCGGGGAGCTGTTTTTT.

The chain links TRBV30 to TRBJ2-3; TRBD1 might be the D (6 bases). The CDR3 is 16 amino acids. The germline gives CDR1 GTSNPN, CDR2 SVGIG (reference sequence). V dropped 0 bases and J dropped 2 bases, with 15 bases sitting between them. The CDR3 loop is CAWSVGTGISTDTQYF. The CDR3 coding sequence is TGTGCCTGGAGTGTAGGTACAGGGATTTCCACAGATACGCAGTATTTT.

The chain has TRBV7-2 and TRBJ2-3; perhaps TRBD2 as D (6 bases). The V end lost 5 bases, the J end lost 2 bases, and 17 bases lay between the germline ends. This CDR3 is 16 amino acids long. Germline V gene lookup returns CDR1 SGHTA and CDR2 FQGNSA. In DNA, the CDR3 is TGTGCCAGCAGCATTCTAGGTGGGGGGAACACAGATACGCAGTATTTT. Translation gives CASSILGGGNTDTQYF.